The rows below give T cell receptor beta chains drawn from one sample of a study of Ad26.COV2.S vaccination and SARS-CoV-2 variants. Only in-frame clones appear in the TCRdb table, and some are missing; sequencing was by immunoSEQ multiplex PCR. Found here are 400,000 to 450,000 clones, 92% of them singletons; the top ten hold about 1.6%. The source material was peripheral blood, sampled in a trial of Ad26.COV2.S vaccine versus placebo. The receptors were sampled from a person aged 18-60 years who received the Ad26.COV2.S COVID-19 vaccine or a placebo. The CDR3 runs from the conserved cysteine through the conserved F or W. D genes are given only for firm matches. Some rows mark clone size as missing; the rest say once, few, many or name a class of expanded clone.

>NA|NA|TRBJ1-2|TRBV9
TGTGCCAGCAGCGTATCGGGGGGCCACTATGGCTACACCTTC
CASSVSGGHYGYTF
>NA|NA|TRBJ1-3|TRBV5-6
TGTGCCAGCAGCTTGGCCGTGGCAGGTATCCCCCTCTCTGGAAACACCATATATTTT
CASSLAVAGIPLSGNTIYF
>NA|NA|TRBJ1-3|TRBV7-6
TGTGCCAGCAGCTTCACAGGAACCCACTCTGGAAACACCATATATTTT
CASSFTGTHSGNTIYF
>NA|TRBD2|TRBJ2-3|TRBV4-3
TGCGCCAGCAGCCTTCACCAGACTAGCGGGGGTCGGGATACGCAGTATTTT
CASSLHQTSGGRDTQYF
>NA|NA|TRBJ2-4|TRBV9
TGTGCCAGCAGCAACCCTCGGGCAGCCAAAAACATTCAGTACTTC
CASSNPRAAKNIQYF
>once|NA|TRBJ1-3|TRBV9
TGTGCCAGCAGCGTAGGGAAAAATGGAAACACCATATATTTT
CASSVGKNGNTIYF
>few|NA|TRBJ1-1|TRBV9
TGTGCCAGCAGCGCTAATATTGGGAACACTGAAGCTTTCTTT
CASSANIGNTEAFF
>NA|NA|TRBJ1-5|TRBV28
TGTGCCAGCAGTTTCGGTGGCGGAGGCAATCAGCCCCAGCATTTT
CASSFGGGGNQPQHF
>NA|TRBD2|TRBJ2-2|TRBV3-1/TRBV3-2
TGTGCCAGCAGCCATGGGATAGCGGGGACGAACACCGGGGAGCTGTTTTTT
CASSHGIAGTNTGELFF
>NA|TRBD2|TRBJ2-5|TRBV28
TGTGCCGAATCCGGGACTAGGGGGGGGGAGACCCAGTACTTC
CAESGTRGGETQYF
>NA|NA|TRBJ2-1|TRBV4-3
TGCGCCAGCAGCCAAGATTTGAGGGGGGGCCTCCATGAGCAGTTCTTC
CASSQDLRGGLHEQFF
>NA|TRBD1|TRBJ2-2|TRBV7-8
TGTGCCAGCAGCTCAGACCGGGACAGGGAGGGAAGGACCGGGGAGCTGTTTTTT
CASSSDRDREGRTGELFF
>NA|NA|TRBJ2-7|TRBV5-1
TGCGCCAGCAGCCCCACCATAGGCGGCGAGCAGTACTTC
CASSPTIGGEQYF
>NA|TRBD1|TRBJ1-2|TRBV24-1
TGTGCCACCAGTGATGGCGCAGGGGGCAGGGGCGCTACCCATAGGGACTATGGCTACACCTTC
CATSDGAGGRGATHRDYGYTF
>NA|TRBD2|TRBJ2-5|TRBV12-3/TRBV12-4
TGTGCCAGCAGTATTAGCGGGGTGGACCAGTACTTC
CASSISGVDQYF
>NA|TRBD1|TRBJ2-7|TRBV9
TGTGCCAGCGCTAGGGGGCTCTCCTACGAGCAGTACTTC
CASARGLSYEQYF
>NA|TRBD1|TRBJ1-2|TRBV7-9
TGTGCCAGCAGCCCTGGGACAGGGAGAGGCTATGGCTACACCTTC
CASSPGTGRGYGYTF
>NA|NA|TRBJ1-5|TRBV30
TGTGCCTGGAGTGGTGGAAGCAATCAGCCCCAGCATTTT
CAWSGGSNQPQHF
>NA|TRBD1|TRBJ1-2|TRBV7-9
TGTGCCAGCAGCTTTGGGACAGGGGGCGGCTACACCTTC
CASSFGTGGGYTF
>NA|NA|TRBJ1-5|TRBV6-2/TRBV6-3
TGTGCCAGCAGTTACTCCCCATATAGGGTTAGCAATCAGCCCCAGCATTTT
CASSYSPYRVSNQPQHF
>NA|NA|TRBJ2-1|TRBV19
TGTGCCAGTAGTAAACAGCCGGGACCTCTTTCGGTCCACAATGAGCAGTTCTTC
CASSKQPGPLSVHNEQFF
>NA|NA|TRBJ1-6|TRBV19
TGTGCCAGTACCCGGACAGCTAATTCACCCCTCCACTTT
CASTRTANSPLHF
>NA|TRBD1|TRBJ1-4|TRBV18
TGTGCCAGCTCACCTACACAGGGGGCCCCATCAACTAATGAAAAACTGTTTTTT
CASSPTQGAPSTNEKLFF
>once|NA|TRBJ2-1|TRBV28
TGTGCCAGCTGGGGGGGCAGTAATGAGCAGTTCTTC
CASWGGSNEQFF
>NA|NA|TRBJ1-5|TRBV19
TGTGCCAGTACCGAAACAGTTAGCAATCAGCCCCAGCATTTT
CASTETVSNQPQHF
>NA|NA|TRBJ1-5|TRBV7-2
TGTGCCAGCAGCTTAGGTCCGGGGGACCAGCCCCAGCATTTT
CASSLGPGDQPQHF
>NA|NA|TRBJ1-2|TRBV7-2
TGTGCCAGCAGCTTAGTTCTCGGCGCAGTCGGCTACACCTTC
CASSLVLGAVGYTF
>NA|NA|TRBJ2-3|TRBV7-9
TGTGCCAGCAGCTTAGTCGCAGATACGCAGTATTTT
CASSLVADTQYF